One and the same sample provided the 3 T cell receptor beta chains below, sequenced in a study of cytomegalovirus exposure and HLA in healthy donors. PCR employed 60 Vbeta and 13 Jbeta primers. Profiling relied on immunoSEQ multiplex PCR, and the TCRdb table lists in-frame clones only, not all of them. The sample records about 150,000 clones, roughly 75% being singletons. Sequencing was done on a sample of PBMCs. These receptors all come from a man between 18 and 29 years old in good health and CMV-seronegative.

V is TRBV7-9 and J is TRBJ2-1; TRBD2 agrees at 9 bases. Germline CDR1 reads SEHNR; CDR2 reads FQNEAQ (reference sequence). After removal of 5 bases from V and 0 bases from J, the junction contained 14 bases not matched to a gene. CDR3 length: 19 residues. The CDR3 here is CASSPIGLAGGSSYNEQFF. In nucleotides, the CDR3 is TGTGCCAGCAGCCCGATCGGACTGGCGGGGGGGAGCTCCTACAATGAGCAGTTCTTC.

This sequence joins TRBV19 and TRBJ2-7, with a weak D call TRBD1 (6 bases). The V and J ends lost 1 base and 13 bases respectively, with 17 bases between them. The germline V gene has CDR1 LNHDA and CDR2 SQIVND (reference sequence). CDR3 length: 13 amino acids. The CDR3 here is CASSIGDQGSKYF. DNA for the CDR3: TGTGCCAGTAGTATAGGGGACCAGGGGTCGAAATACTTC.

The chain has TRBV6-6 and TRBJ2-7, with 7 bases that match TRBD1. The CDR3 runs to 14 residues. Germline CDR1 reads MNHNY; CDR2 reads SVGAGI (reference sequence). The V segment lost 0 bases and the J segment 3 bases; nucleotides outside the gene matches: 2. The CDR3 region is CASSYSTGDYEQYF. CDR3 coding DNA: TGTGCCAGCAGTTACTCAACAGGGGACTACGAGCAGTACTTC.